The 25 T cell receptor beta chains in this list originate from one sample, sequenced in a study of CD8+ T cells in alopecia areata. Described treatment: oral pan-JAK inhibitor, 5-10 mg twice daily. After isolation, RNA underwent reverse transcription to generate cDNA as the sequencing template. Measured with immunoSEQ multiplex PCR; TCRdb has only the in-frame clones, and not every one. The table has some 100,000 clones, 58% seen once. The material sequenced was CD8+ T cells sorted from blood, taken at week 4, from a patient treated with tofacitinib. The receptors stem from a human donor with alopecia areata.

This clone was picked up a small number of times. The CDR3 loop reads CASSYRQGNQPQHF. In DNA, the CDR3 is TGTGCCAGCAGCTACCGACAGGGCAATCAGCCCCAGCATTTT. V usage is TRBV27 and J usage is TRBJ1-5, with a weak D call TRBD1 (6 bases). This CDR3 comprises 14 residues. V lost 6 bases, J lost 2 bases, and 11 bases lay in between. Germline V gene lookup returns CDR1 MNHEY and CDR2 SMNVEV (reference sequence).

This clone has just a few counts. The DNA of the CDR3 is TGTGCCAGCAGTGACTTAGGAAGTGAGCAGTTCTTC. It yields the protein CASSDLGSEQFF. The rearrangement uses TRBV6-5 and TRBJ2-1; D not resolved. This CDR3 has 12 amino acids. Per the germline V gene, CDR1 is MNHEY and CDR2 is SVGAGI. Trimming pared 5 bases from V and 9 bases from J, leaving 11 bases between.

The CDR3 nucleotides read TGCAGCGTTGAATTTTCCTCAGCTCCGAACTACGAGCAGTACTTC. This sequence encodes CSVEFSSAPNYEQYF. The rearrangement uses TRBV29-1 and TRBJ2-7, with D uncertain. Deletions cut 2 bases from V and 3 bases from J, with 17 bases between. The CDR3 runs 15 residues. Germline V lookup: CDR1 SQVTM, CDR2 ANQGSEA.

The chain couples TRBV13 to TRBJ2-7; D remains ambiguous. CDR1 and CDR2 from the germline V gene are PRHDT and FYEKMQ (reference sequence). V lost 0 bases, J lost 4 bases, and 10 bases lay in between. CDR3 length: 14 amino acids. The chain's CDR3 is CASSLGNSPYEQYF. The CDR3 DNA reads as TGTGCCAGCAGCTTAGGTAACTCGCCATACGAGCAGTACTTC.

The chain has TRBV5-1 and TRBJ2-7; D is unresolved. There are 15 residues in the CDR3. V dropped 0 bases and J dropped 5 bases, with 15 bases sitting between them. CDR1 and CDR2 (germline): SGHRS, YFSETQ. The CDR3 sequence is CASSLDPGAGNEQYF. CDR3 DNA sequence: TGCGCCAGCAGCTTGGATCCCGGAGCTGGGAACGAGCAGTACTTC.

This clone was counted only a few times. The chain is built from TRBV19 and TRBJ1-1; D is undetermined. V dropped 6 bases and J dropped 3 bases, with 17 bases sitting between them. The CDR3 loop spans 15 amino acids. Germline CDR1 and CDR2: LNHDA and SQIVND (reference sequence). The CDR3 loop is CASRTTALGYTEAFF. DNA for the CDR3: TGTGCCAGTAGGACCACCGCGTTGGGGTACACTGAAGCTTTCTTT.

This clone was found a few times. The CDR3 DNA sequence: TGTGCCAGCAGTCCGCGTACAGGGGGCACTGAAGCTTTCTTT. Its protein product is CASSPRTGGTEAFF. The chain has TRBV27 and TRBJ1-1, with TRBD1 matching over 8 bases. Looked up from germline, CDR1 is MNHEY and CDR2 is SMNVEV (reference sequence). The CDR3 loop spans 14 amino acids. V shed 5 bases, J shed 4 bases, and the junction held 6 bases outside the gene matches.

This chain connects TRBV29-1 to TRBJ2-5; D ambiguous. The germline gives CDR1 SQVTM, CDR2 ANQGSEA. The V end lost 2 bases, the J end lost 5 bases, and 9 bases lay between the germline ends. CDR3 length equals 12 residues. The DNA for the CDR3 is TGCAGCGTTGAATCTCCTCGGGAGACCCAGTACTTC. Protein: CSVESPRETQYF.

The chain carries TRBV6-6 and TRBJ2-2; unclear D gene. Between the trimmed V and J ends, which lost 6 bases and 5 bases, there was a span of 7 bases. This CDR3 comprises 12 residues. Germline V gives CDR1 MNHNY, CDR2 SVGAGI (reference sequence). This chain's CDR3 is CASRDLTGELFF. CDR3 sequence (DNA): TGTGCCAGCAGGGATCTGACCGGGGAGCTGTTTTTT.

The CDR3 nucleotides read TGTGCCAGCAATACTCCGGGACAAAACTCCTACGAGCAGTACTTC. Its translation is CASNTPGQNSYEQYF. V and J are TRBV28 and TRBJ2-7; D may be TRBD1 (6 bases). Germline values: CDR1 MDHEN, CDR2 SYDVKM. Trimming took off 7 bases at V and 0 bases at J, with 16 bases between the two ends. The CDR3 is made up of 15 amino acids.

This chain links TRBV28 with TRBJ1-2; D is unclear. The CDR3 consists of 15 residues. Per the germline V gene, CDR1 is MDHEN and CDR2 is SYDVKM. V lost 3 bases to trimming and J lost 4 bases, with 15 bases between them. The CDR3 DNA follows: TGTGCCAGCAGTTTGGGCCTGTCTTGGGGCTATGGCTACACCTTC. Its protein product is CASSLGLSWGYGYTF.

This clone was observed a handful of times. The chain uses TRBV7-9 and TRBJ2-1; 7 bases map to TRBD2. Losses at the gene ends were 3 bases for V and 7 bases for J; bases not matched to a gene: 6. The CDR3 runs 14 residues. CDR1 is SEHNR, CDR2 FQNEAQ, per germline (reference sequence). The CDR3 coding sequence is TGTGCCAGCAGCTTGGTCAGCGGGATTAATGAGCAGTTCTTC. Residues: CASSLVSGINEQFF.

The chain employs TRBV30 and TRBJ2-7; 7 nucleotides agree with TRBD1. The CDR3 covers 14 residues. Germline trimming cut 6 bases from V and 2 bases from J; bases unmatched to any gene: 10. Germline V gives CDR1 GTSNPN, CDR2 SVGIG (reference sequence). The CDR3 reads CACVPGQLTYEQYF. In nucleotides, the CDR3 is TGTGCCTGTGTCCCGGGACAGCTAACCTACGAGCAGTACTTC.

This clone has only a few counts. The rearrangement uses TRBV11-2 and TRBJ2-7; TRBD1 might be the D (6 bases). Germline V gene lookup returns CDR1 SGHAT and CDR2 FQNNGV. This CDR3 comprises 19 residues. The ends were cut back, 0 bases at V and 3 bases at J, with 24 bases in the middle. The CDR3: CASSLELAPTGHFFYEQYF. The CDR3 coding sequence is TGTGCCAGCAGCTTAGAATTAGCCCCTACGGGACACTTTTTCTACGAGCAGTACTTC.

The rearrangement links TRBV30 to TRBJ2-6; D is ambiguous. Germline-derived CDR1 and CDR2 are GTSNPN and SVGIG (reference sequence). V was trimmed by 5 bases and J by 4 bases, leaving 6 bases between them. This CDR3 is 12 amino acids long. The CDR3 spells CAWDSGANVLTF. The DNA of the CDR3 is TGTGCCTGGGATTCCGGGGCCAACGTCCTGACTTTC.

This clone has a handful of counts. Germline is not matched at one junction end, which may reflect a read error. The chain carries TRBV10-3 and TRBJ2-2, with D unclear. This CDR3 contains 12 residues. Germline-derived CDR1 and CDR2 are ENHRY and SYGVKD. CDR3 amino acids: CALRSYSVELFF. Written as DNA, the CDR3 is TGTGCCCTCAGGTCGTACTCGGTCGAGCTGTTTTTT.

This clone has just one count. The chain's CDR3 is CAWSGLPGDEQFF. Here the CDR3 DNA reads TGTGCCTGGAGTGGACTACCGGGCGATGAGCAGTTCTTC. The J gene is TRBJ2-1, the V gene TRBV30, with D possibly matching TRBD2 (5 bases). V lost 1 base to trimming and J lost 8 bases, with 12 bases between them. CDR3 size: 13 residues. Per germline, CDR1 GTSNPN and CDR2 SVGIG (reference sequence).

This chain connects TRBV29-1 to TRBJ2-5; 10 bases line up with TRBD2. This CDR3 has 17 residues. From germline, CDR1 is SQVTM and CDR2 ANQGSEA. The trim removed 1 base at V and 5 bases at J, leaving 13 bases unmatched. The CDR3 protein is CSVEVDTSGIPAETQYF. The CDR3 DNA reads TGCAGCGTTGAAGTAGACACTAGCGGGATCCCGGCGGAGACCCAGTACTTC.

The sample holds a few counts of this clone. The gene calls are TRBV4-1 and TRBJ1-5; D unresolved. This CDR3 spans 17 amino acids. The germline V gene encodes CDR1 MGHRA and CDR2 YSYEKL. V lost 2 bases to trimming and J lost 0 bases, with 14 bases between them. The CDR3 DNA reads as TGCGCCAGCAGCCAAAGTCTACCCTCAGATAGCAATCAGCCCCAGCATTTT. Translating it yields CASSQSLPSDSNQPQHF.

This CDR3 is CASSLAEGGNNEQFF. For the CDR3, the DNA is TGCGCCAGCAGCTTGGCCGAAGGGGGTAACAATGAGCAGTTCTTC. The chain joins TRBV5-1 to TRBJ2-1; TRBD1 is a possible D gene (6 bases). With 0 bases removed from V and 5 bases from J, the gap between germline ends came to 12 bases. This CDR3 comprises 15 residues. From germline, CDR1 is SGHRS and CDR2 YFSETQ.

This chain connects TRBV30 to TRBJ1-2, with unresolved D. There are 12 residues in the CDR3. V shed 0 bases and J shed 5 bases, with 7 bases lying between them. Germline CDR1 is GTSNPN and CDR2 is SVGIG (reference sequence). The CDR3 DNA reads TGTGCCTGGAGTGTGACCAAATATGGCTACACCTTC. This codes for CAWSVTKYGYTF.

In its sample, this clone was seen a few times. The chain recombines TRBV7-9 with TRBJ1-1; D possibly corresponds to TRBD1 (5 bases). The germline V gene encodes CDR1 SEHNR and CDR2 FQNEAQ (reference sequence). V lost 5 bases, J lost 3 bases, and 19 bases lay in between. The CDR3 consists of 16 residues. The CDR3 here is CASSGTPAGYYTEAFF. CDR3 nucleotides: TGTGCCAGCAGCGGTACCCCCGCAGGGTATTACACTGAAGCTTTCTTT.

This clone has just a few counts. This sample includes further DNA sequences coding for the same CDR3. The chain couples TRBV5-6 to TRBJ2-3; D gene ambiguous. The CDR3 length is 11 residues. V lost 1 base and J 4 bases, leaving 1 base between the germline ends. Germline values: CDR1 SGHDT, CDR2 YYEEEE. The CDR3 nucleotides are TGTGCCAGCAGCTTGTCAGATACGCAGTATTTT. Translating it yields CASSLSDTQYF.

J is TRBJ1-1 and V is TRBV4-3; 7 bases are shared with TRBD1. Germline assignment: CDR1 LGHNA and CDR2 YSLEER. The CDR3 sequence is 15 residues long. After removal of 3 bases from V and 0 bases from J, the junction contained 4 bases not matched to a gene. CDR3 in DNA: TGCGCCAGCAGCCATGATAGGGGGCTGAACACTGAAGCTTTCTTT. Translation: CASSHDRGLNTEAFF.

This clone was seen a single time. The CDR3 coding sequence is TGTGCCAGCAGTTTGTCGGGACAGGGGAATTCACCCCTCCACTTT. It encodes CASSLSGQGNSPLHF. V is TRBV27 and J is TRBJ1-6; 10 positions agree with TRBD1. CDR1 MNHEY and CDR2 SMNVEV come from the germline V gene (reference sequence). The CDR3 totals 15 residues. With 3 bases clipped from V and 7 bases from J, the junction kept 3 bases outside the gene matches.